Described below is a single T cell receptor beta chain sequence and its context. Its target is unknown. Generated by immunoSEQ multiplex PCR, the TCRdb table keeps only in-frame clones and is missing some. The table has about 4,300 clones, about 79% seen once. Cyclophosphamide on days +3 and +4 followed busulfan-fludarabine conditioning and a marrow graft. This entry is derived from a study of T cells after posttransplantation cyclophosphamide. The study, taken as a whole, reports: Later blood repertoires were often dominated by clones from the donor CD8+ memory compartment.

This CDR3 has 15 residues. Germline CDR1 and CDR2: ENHRY and SYGVKD. V was pared by 4 bases and J by 2 bases, with 2 bases of the junction left unmatched. The rearrangement links TRBV10-3 to TRBJ1-3, with 10 bases lining up with TRBD1. The sequence was collected from a male patient in his thirties or forties who received an allogeneic stem cell transplant from a related donor, was CMV-positive, and had acute and chronic GVHD. Some T cells may trace back to the graft donor. Here the sequenced sample was PBMCs, taken after allogeneic stem cell transplant with posttransplant cyclophosphamide. For the CDR3, the DNA is TGTGCCATCAGTGCAGACAGGGGGCCTGGAAACACCATATATTTT. Translating it yields CAISADRGPGNTIYF.